What follows are 5 T cell receptor beta chains derived from one specimen sequenced in a study of T cell repertoires in cytomegalovirus infection. TCRdb re-analysed the reads in MiXCR, keeping a single row per CDR3 protein. The sample lists about 83,000 distinct CDR3 sequences; less than 30% were seen once. Their specific antigens are unknown. The sequencing used CD8+ T cells from cultured PBMCs, collected from culture after CMV antigen stimulation. The receptors were gathered from a human donor in good health (CMV status not recorded). Some clones in this sample may be carry-over from other donors' samples.

V is TRBV28 and J is TRBJ2-7; possible D gene TRBD1, 6 bases. CDR3 length: 12 amino acids. CDR1 is MDHEN and CDR2 is SYDVKM in the germline V gene. Trimming pared 5 bases from V and 4 bases from J, leaving 9 bases between. The CDR3 coding sequence is TGTGCCAGCAGTCGGACAGATTACGAGCAGTACTTC. Encoded protein: CASSRTDYEQYF.

V gene TRBV28 combines with J gene TRBJ2-1, with 10 nucleotides matching TRBD2. Germline CDR1 reads MDHEN; CDR2 reads SYDVKM. The CDR3 has 16 residues. Trimming took 5 bases from V and 5 from J; bases not matched to a gene: 9. CDR3 sequence reads: CASSTLAGGFNNEQFF. The CDR3 region has the DNA TGTGCCAGCAGTACCTTAGCGGGGGGCTTTAACAATGAGCAGTTCTTC.

The chain has TRBV12-3 or TRBV12-4 and TRBJ2-1, with a possible D match to TRBD2 (5 bases). The CDR3 covers 12 residues. V lost 5 bases and J 9 bases, leaving 11 bases between the germline ends. CDR3 in amino acids: CASSPGEPEQFF. In DNA form, the CDR3 reads TGTGCCAGCAGTCCCGGGGAGCCTGAGCAGTTCTTC.

This clonotype was seen a handful of times. The V and J genes are TRBV20-1 and TRBJ2-1, with 8 bases aligning to TRBD1. V dropped 5 bases and J dropped 12; count of bases not matched to a gene: 3. Germline values: CDR1 DFQATT, CDR2 SNEGSKA (reference sequence). The CDR3 totals 10 residues. CDR3 region: CSARDRWQFF. CDR3 sequence (DNA): TGCAGTGCTCGGGACAGGTGGCAGTTCTTC.

This clonotype was recorded many times. V and J are TRBV6-2 or TRBV6-3 and TRBJ1-1; TRBD1 aligns across 9 bases. J gave up 1 base and V 6 bases, and 9 bases lay outside the gene matches. CDR1 and CDR2 from the germline V gene are MNHEY and SVGEGT. The CDR3 contains 16 residues. The CDR3 region is CASSLYGTGPNTEAFF. CDR3 bases: TGTGCCAGCAGCCTCTACGGGACAGGGCCGAACACTGAAGCTTTCTTT.